The entry below describes one T cell receptor (beta chain). Its matching antigen is unknown. Primers for the PCR totalled 60 Vbeta and 13 Jbeta. Clones were sequenced by immunoSEQ multiplex PCR, and TCRdb holds only the in-frame ones, with some missing. The table shows 230,000 or so clones, with 85% to 95% occurring only once. The record originates from a study of cytomegalovirus exposure and HLA in healthy donors. General observations from the study: Rates of TCR association differed by HLA locus in a later analysis, with DRB1 highest and HLA-C lowest. Presence/absence analyses supposed approximately even sequencing depth among donors. In a later analysis, common viral pathogens appeared linked to several of the most significant clusters. When a later analysis compared HLA-associated TCR beta chains with equally common others, the HLA-associated chains turned out to be more clonally expanded and to have lower generation probabilities.

The CDR3 has 15 amino acids. Per germline, CDR1 MNHNS and CDR2 SASEGT. V shed 2 bases and J shed 1 base, with 8 bases lying between them. The chain carries TRBV6-1 and TRBJ2-2; D is perhaps TRBD2 (5 bases). The sequenced sample consisted of PBMCs. This receptor was obtained from a girl aged 2-10 years in good health and CMV-seronegative. In DNA, the CDR3 is TGTGCCAGCAGTGAAACCGGACTGAACACCGGGGAGCTGTTTTTT. The encoded protein is CASSETGLNTGELFF.